A selection of T cell receptor beta chains follows, all from one sample in a study of neoadjuvant anti-PD-1 for oral cavity cancer. The repertoire was sequenced with immunoSEQ multiplex PCR; TCRdb's copy has only in-frame clones and lacks some. The sample records tens of thousands of clones, 70% to 85% being singletons. The source was PBMCs, collected before nivolumab (anti-PD-1) treatment. Every receptor here comes from a person aged 40 to 85 with oral cavity squamous cell carcinoma. CDR3s include the opening cysteine and the closing phenylalanine or tryptophan. D genes are given only for firm matches. Not every row has a clone size; where given, it reads once, few, many or a size class.

d_call j_call clone_size v_call cdr3_nt cdr3_aa
TRBD1 TRBJ2-7 NA TRBV2 TGTGCCAGCAGCGGACAGGGTTCAAGTATGGAGCAGTACTTC CASSGQGSSMEQYF
NA TRBJ2-7 NA TRBV29-1 TGCAGCGTTGTTTTAGTTCTGAGCTCCTACGAGCAGTACTTC CSVVLVLSSYEQYF
NA TRBJ1-4 once TRBV5-1 TGCGCCAGCAGCTCGACAGTCCCTAATGAAAAACTGTTTTTT CASSSTVPNEKLFF
NA TRBJ2-6 NA TRBV10-3 TGTGCCATCACCCGGGAAACTGGGGCCAACGTCCTGACTTTC CAITRETGANVLTF
NA TRBJ1-2 once TRBV6-5 TGTGCCAGCAGTTTCGGGCAGGAGACAAACTATGGCTACACCTTC CASSFGQETNYGYTF
NA TRBJ2-2 NA TRBV19 TGTGCCAGTAGTGGGGGACTTTACACCGGGGAGCTGTTTTTT CASSGGLYTGELFF
NA TRBJ2-3 NA TRBV6-6 TGTGCCAGCAGTTTCTCAACAGATACGCAGTATTTT CASSFSTDTQYF
NA TRBJ2-3 NA TRBV19 TGTGCCAGTAGTATAGGAGCAGACACAGATACGCAGTATTTT CASSIGADTDTQYF
TRBD2 TRBJ2-3 once TRBV10-3 TGTGCCATCAGTGGGGAGGGCCTCGCAGATACGCAGTATTTT CAISGEGLADTQYF
NA TRBJ1-2 few TRBV14 TGTGCCAGCAGCCAAGGGGAGGTTTCTCGCTACACCTTC CASSQGEVSRYTF
TRBD2 TRBJ2-1 NA TRBV28 TGTGCCAGCAGTTCTAGCGGGACTTACAATGAGCAGTTCTTC CASSSSGTYNEQFF
TRBD1 TRBJ2-3 NA TRBV7-9 TGTGCCAGCAGCCCGAACAGGGGTGGGGCAGATACGCAGTATTTT CASSPNRGGADTQYF
NA TRBJ2-7 NA TRBV5-6 TGTGCCAGCAGCATCTACGGAATTTCCTACGAGCAGTACTTC CASSIYGISYEQYF
TRBD2 TRBJ2-1 NA TRBV6-5 TGTGCCAGCAGTCTTGGACTAGCGGGTTACAATGAGCAGTTCTTC CASSLGLAGYNEQFF
NA TRBJ2-7 once TRBV5-1 TGCGCCAGCAGCTTGGGAGCCGCCGCCTACGAGCAGTACTTC CASSLGAAAYEQYF
NA TRBJ2-7 NA TRBV7-2 TGTGCCAGCAGCTTACGAGCGGGCATCGCCTACGAGCAGTACTTC CASSLRAGIAYEQYF
NA TRBJ1-5 few TRBV7-2 TGTGCCAGCAGCTCCTCGGGTTTGGCCCAGCATTTT CASSSSGLAQHF
NA TRBJ1-2 few TRBV28 TGTGCCAGCAGCCACCGAACCCGGCAGGCCGTCTATGGCTACACCTTC CASSHRTRQAVYGYTF
NA TRBJ1-1 NA TRBV5-1 TGCGCCAGCAGCTTGGCGGCCACCGGGACTGAAGCTTTCTTT CASSLAATGTEAFF
NA TRBJ1-1 NA TRBV10-1 TGCGCCAGCAGTGAAGCTTTCTTT CASSEAFF
NA TRBJ1-1 NA TRBV15 TGTGCCACCAGCAGAGATACGTCGAACACTGAAGCTTTCTTT CATSRDTSNTEAFF
TRBD1 TRBJ1-3 once TRBV10-2 TGCGCCAGCAGTGGCCAACAGGGGACCATATATTTT CASSGQQGTIYF
NA TRBJ1-2 many TRBV6-1 TGTGCCAGCAGCTCCGGGACGGACTTCTCCGGCTACACCTTC CASSSGTDFSGYTF
TRBD2 TRBJ2-1 NA TRBV30 TGTGCCTGGAGGACTTTGCGGGAGCCTTACAATGAGCAGTTCTTC CAWRTLREPYNEQFF
NA TRBJ2-7 NA TRBV19 TGTGCCAGTTCCATAGGCCTGGGCGAGCAGTACTTC CASSIGLGEQYF
NA TRBJ1-1 NA TRBV11-1 TGTGCCAGCAGCTCCCGGGTGAATGCTGAAGCTTTCTTT CASSSRVNAEAFF
TRBD1 TRBJ2-1 NA TRBV19 TGTGCCAGTAGTATAAGCAGCAGGGGGTTCTACAATGAGCAGTTCTTC CASSISSRGFYNEQFF
TRBD1 TRBJ1-2 NA TRBV11-2 TGTGCCAGCCGCAAACCGGGACAGGGATTCTATGGCTACACCTTC CASRKPGQGFYGYTF
TRBD1 TRBJ2-5 NA TRBV9 TGTGCCAGCAGTTTGGGACAGGGTGGGGAGACCCAGTACTTC CASSLGQGGETQYF
NA TRBJ1-1 NA TRBV30 TGTGCCTGGAGTAGAGAAGGGGGCACTGAAGCTTTCTTT CAWSREGGTEAFF
NA TRBJ1-1 NA TRBV28 TGTGCCAGCAGTGACGGACGGATGAACACTGAAGCTTTCTTT CASSDGRMNTEAFF
TRBD1 TRBJ2-7 NA TRBV19 TGTGCCAGTAGTATAGATATGGGGACAGTCTACGAGCAGTACTTC CASSIDMGTVYEQYF
NA TRBJ2-7 NA TRBV19 TGTGCCAGTAGTTCGGCCGGGACACGCTCCTACGAGCAGTACTTC CASSSAGTRSYEQYF
NA TRBJ1-2 NA TRBV19 TGTGCCAGTAGTATCTCTGGGATCGGCAACTATGGCTACACCTTC CASSISGIGNYGYTF
NA TRBJ2-3 NA TRBV7-2 TGTGCCAGCAGCTTAGTAGTCCGGACAGATACGCAGTATTTT CASSLVVRTDTQYF
NA TRBJ2-4 NA TRBV25-1 TGTGCCAGCAGTGAATCGACAGTAGCCAAAAACATTCAGTACTTC CASSESTVAKNIQYF
NA TRBJ1-2 few TRBV30 TGTGCCTGGAGGGAACCCTCCTATGGCTACACCTTC CAWREPSYGYTF
NA TRBJ1-1 NA TRBV27 TGTGCCAGCAGTTTGGCCAGATTGAACACTGAAGCTTTCTTT CASSLARLNTEAFF
TRBD2 TRBJ2-3 NA TRBV27 TGTGCCAGCAGTCCCCGTGGACTAGCGGGTACGCAGTATTTT CASSPRGLAGTQYF
NA TRBJ2-5 once TRBV20-1 TGCAGTGCCAGCCCTGGAGAGACCCAGTACTTC CSASPGETQYF
NA TRBJ1-2 NA TRBV6-1 TGTGCCAGCAGCCAATCAGGGTCTGGCTACACCTTC CASSQSGSGYTF
TRBD2 TRBJ2-7 NA TRBV19 TGTGCCAGTAGTACCCTCGGACTAGCGGGATCTTCCTACGAGCAGTACTTC CASSTLGLAGSSYEQYF
TRBD2 TRBJ2-5 once TRBV11-3 TGTGCCAGCAGCCGTAGCGGGTTAGAGACCCAGTACTTC CASSRSGLETQYF